This TCR beta chain was obtained from a study of CD8 T cells in ankylosing spondylitis. TCRdb re-analysed the 5' RACE reads in MiXCR, keeping a single row per CDR3 protein. Of 700,000 to 1,000,000 distinct CDR3 sequences in the sample, 12% were seen once. Study-wide results and limits: Reportedly, significant enrichment of disease-linked clones occurred in matched ankylosing spondylitis synovial fluid. One TCR beta motif, made up of 7 or 8 highly homologous variants, appeared characteristic of ankylosing spondylitis blood.

This clonotype was detected many times. Its antigen remains unidentified. The germline V gene encodes CDR1 SGHVS and CDR2 FQNEAQ. The V and J ends lost 3 bases and 7 bases respectively, with 12 bases between them. The CDR3 consists of 13 residues. Sequenced sample: blood, either unsorted or a sorted T cell fraction (not recorded which). This chain links TRBV7-8 with TRBJ1-2, with unresolved D. This sequence originates from a male donor with ankylosing spondylitis. As DNA, the CDR3 is TGTGCCAGCAGCTTTGTGGGTCTCGCTGGCTACACCTTC. Its translation is CASSFVGLAGYTF.